This T cell receptor (beta chain) emerged from a study of control samples from healthy donors and cancer patients. The CDR3 has 18 amino acids. With V trimmed by 6 bases and J by 9 bases, 18 bases remained unmatched. Germline V CDR1 and CDR2: SEHNR, FQNEAQ (reference sequence). Repertoires were generated with immunoSEQ multiplex PCR, while TCRdb's copy carries only in-frame clones and drops some. In the table there are 100,000 to 120,000 clones, 85% to 90% of which are singletons. The chain carries TRBV7-9 and TRBJ2-1; 12 bases line up with TRBD2. Sequencing was carried out using PBMCs. This receptor was taken from a woman aged 55-70 years with lung cancer. CDR3 nucleotide sequence: TGTGCCAGCAGTTGTCCCCTAGCGGGAGGGCCTAGGTGCGCTGAGCAGTTCTTC. Translation: CASSCPLAGGPRCAEQFF.